The rows below give T cell receptor beta chains drawn from one sample of a study of CD8 T cells in Susac syndrome. TCRdb processed the immunoSEQ multiplex PCR reads anew with MiXCR; each CDR3 protein has one entry. This sample has over 300,000 distinct CDR3 sequences, with approximately 90% found just once. The sequenced sample consisted of CD4+ T cells from PBMCs. The receptors were gathered from a human donor with multiple sclerosis. The conserved cysteine and the conserved F or W are not part of the CDR3 here. A D gene is named only where the DNA matches it firmly.

V,J,D,CDR3
TRBV14,TRBJ1-2,NA,ASSQELGEVGYT
TRBV27,TRBJ1-1,NA,ASSPWRASNTEAF
TRBV12-3/TRBV12-4,TRBJ2-7,NA,ASSFLQGGEY
TRBV29-1,TRBJ2-5,TRBD2,SVELFGRARLETQY
TRBV5-8,TRBJ2-1,NA,ASSLAAGHEQF
TRBV24-1,TRBJ2-3,TRBD2,ATSDGSGGSGATTTSTDTQY
TRBV5-1,TRBJ2-3,TRBD2,ASSGVLAGVFADTQY
TRBV18,TRBJ2-6,NA,ASSLELASGANVLT
TRBV20-1,TRBJ2-7,TRBD2,SARDLGGGFNEQY
TRBV7-6,TRBJ2-1,TRBD2,ASSARLAGHNEQF
TRBV5-1,TRBJ1-1,TRBD1,ASTPTGARSGEAF
TRBV6-2/TRBV6-3,TRBJ2-3,NA,ASSSGRDLSPDTQY
TRBV19,TRBJ1-1,NA,ASSVVTGTEAF
TRBV4-1,TRBJ2-1,TRBD2,ASSQVGISGKNEQF
TRBV20-1,TRBJ2-7,TRBD1,SASQGIYRTGTYEQY
TRBV28,TRBJ2-1,TRBD2,ASSEGTSGGPGVGNEQF
TRBV12-3/TRBV12-4,TRBJ1-5,NA,ASSLAGDRPQH
TRBV7-3,TRBJ2-7,NA,ASSLRADGNYEQY
TRBV20-1,TRBJ2-1,NA,SANPTFDEQF
TRBV18,TRBJ1-1,NA,ASSAQTGEETEAF
TRBV20-1,TRBJ1-2,TRBD1,SASRGQGLDGYT
TRBV6-5,TRBJ1-2,TRBD1,ASSYSWDSFYGYT
TRBV13,TRBJ1-1,NA,ASSLGQGIRITEAF
TRBV10-3,TRBJ1-5,TRBD1,AISGQGLTAQH
TRBV5-1,TRBJ1-2,NA,ASSLGLAGIDGYT
TRBV11-2,TRBJ2-1,NA,ASRPRTVRNEQF
TRBV19,TRBJ1-2,NA,ASSTRDRSNGYT